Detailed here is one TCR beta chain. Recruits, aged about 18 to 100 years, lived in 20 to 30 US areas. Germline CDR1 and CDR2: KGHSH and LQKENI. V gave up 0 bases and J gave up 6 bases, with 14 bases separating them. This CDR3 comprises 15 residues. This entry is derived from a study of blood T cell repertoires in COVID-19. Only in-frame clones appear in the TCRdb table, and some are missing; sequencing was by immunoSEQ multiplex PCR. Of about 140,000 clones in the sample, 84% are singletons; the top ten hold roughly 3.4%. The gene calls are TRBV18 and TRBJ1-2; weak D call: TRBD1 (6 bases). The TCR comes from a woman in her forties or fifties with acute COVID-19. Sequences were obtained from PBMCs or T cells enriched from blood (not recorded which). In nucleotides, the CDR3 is TGTGCCAGCTCACCACCTGTCTCGGACAGAAATGGCTACACCTTC. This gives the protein CASSPPVSDRNGYTF. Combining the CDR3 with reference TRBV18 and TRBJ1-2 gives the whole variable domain NAGVMQNPRHLVRRRGQEARLRCSPMKGHSHVYWYRQLPEEGLKFMVYLQKENIIDESGMPKERFSAEFPKEGPSILRIQQVVRGDSAAYFCASSPPVSDRNGYTFGSGTRLTVV.